By its share, the clone carrying this T cell receptor beta chain is medium-sized. The sample comes from a study of metastatic and nonmetastatic thyroid tumors. All patients were untreated before thyroid surgery. TCRdb re-called clones via MiXCR from the PCR reads. This table has thousands of clones, more than 25% appearing once. The germline V gene encodes CDR1 MNHNS and CDR2 SASEGT. CDR3 length: 16 amino acids. V lost 5 bases and J lost 3; bases outside the gene matches: 10. This TCR was sampled from a female donor with papillary thyroid cancer or a benign thyroid nodule (not recorded which). Some clones in this sample may be carry-over from other donors' samples. The chain couples TRBV6-1 to TRBJ2-3, with 8 bases that match TRBD1. What was sequenced was adjacent normal tissue. CDR3 DNA sequence: TGTGCCAGCAGTTTCCGGACAGGGAAGAGGACAGATACGCAGTATTTT. It encodes CASSFRTGKRTDTQYF.